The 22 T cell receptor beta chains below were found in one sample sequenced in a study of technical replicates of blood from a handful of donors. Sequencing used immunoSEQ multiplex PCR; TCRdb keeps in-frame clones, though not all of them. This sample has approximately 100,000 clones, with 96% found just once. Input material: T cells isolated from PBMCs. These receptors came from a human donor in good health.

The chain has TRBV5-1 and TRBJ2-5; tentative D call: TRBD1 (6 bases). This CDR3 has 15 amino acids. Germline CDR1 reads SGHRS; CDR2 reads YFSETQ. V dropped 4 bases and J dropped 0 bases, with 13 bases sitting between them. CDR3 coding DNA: TGCGCCAGCAGCACAGGGACGGTAGACCAAGAGACCCAGTACTTC. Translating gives CASSTGTVDQETQYF.

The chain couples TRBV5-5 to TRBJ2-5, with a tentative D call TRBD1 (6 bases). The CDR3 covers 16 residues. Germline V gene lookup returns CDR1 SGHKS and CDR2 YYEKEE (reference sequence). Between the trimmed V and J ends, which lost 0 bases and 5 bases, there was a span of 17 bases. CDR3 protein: CASSLGPGGLAETQYF. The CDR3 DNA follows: TGTGCCAGCAGCTTGGGGCCTGGGGGCTTGGCGGAGACCCAGTACTTC.

As DNA, the CDR3 is TGTGCCACCGGGACAGAGGCTAATCAGCCCCAGCATTTT. Protein: CATGTEANQPQHF. The genes are TRBV10-3 and TRBJ1-5, with 7 bases that match TRBD1. The CDR3 runs to 13 residues. The V gene's germline CDR1 is ENHRY and CDR2 SYGVKD. The V segment lost 10 bases and the J segment 4 bases; nucleotides outside the gene matches: 7.

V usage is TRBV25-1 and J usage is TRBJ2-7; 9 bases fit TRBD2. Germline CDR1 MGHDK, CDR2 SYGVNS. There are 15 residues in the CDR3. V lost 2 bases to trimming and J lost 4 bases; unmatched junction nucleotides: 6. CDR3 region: CASSELMTSGYEQYF. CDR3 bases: TGTGCCAGCAGTGAACTAATGACTAGCGGTTACGAGCAGTACTTC.

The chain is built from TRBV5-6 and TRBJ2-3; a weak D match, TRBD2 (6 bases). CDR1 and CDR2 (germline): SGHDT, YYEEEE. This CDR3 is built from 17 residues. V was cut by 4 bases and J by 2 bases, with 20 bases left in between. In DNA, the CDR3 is TGTGCCAGCAGCCCAAATTCGGGAGCTTCTTACACAGATACGCAGTATTTT. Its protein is CASSPNSGASYTDTQYF.

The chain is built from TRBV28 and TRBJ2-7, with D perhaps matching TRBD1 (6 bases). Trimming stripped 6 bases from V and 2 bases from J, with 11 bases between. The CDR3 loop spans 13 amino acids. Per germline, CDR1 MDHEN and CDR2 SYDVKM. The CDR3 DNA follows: TGTGCCAGCAGAACAGGGACCACCTACGAGCAGTACTTC. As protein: CASRTGTTYEQYF.

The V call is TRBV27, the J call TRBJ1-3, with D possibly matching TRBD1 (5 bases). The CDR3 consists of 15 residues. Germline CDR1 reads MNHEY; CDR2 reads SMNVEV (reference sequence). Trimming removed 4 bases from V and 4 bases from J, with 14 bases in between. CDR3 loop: CASSSLEGVGNTIYF. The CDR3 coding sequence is TGTGCCAGCAGTTCCCTCGAAGGGGTCGGAAACACCATATATTTT.

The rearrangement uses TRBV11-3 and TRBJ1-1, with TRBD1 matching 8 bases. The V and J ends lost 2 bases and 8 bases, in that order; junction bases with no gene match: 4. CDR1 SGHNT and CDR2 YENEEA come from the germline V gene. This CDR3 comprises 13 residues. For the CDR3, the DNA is TGTGCCAGCAGCTTAAACAGGGGGAGGGAAGCTTTCTTT. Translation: CASSLNRGREAFF.

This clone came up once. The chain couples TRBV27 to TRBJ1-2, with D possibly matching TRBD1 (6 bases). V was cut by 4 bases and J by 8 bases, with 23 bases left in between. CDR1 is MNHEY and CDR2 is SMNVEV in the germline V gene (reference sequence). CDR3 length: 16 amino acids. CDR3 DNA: TGTGCCAGCAGTTCCCAGCTAAACAGGGCTGGTCTAGGCTACACCTTC. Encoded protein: CASSSQLNRAGLGYTF.

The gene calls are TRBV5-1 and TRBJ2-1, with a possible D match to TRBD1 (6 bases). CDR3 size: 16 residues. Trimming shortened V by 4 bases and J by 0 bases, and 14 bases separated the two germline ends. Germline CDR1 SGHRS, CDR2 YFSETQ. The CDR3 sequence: CASSAETGRSYNEQFF. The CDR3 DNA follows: TGCGCCAGCAGCGCCGAAACAGGGCGCTCCTACAATGAGCAGTTCTTC.

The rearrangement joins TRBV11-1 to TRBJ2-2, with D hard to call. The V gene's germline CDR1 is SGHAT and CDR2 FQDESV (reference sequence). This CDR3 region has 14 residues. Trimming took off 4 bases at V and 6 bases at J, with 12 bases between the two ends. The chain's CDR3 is CASSYSEDSGELFF. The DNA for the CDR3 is TGTGCCAGCAGCTACTCTGAGGATTCCGGGGAGCTGTTTTTT.

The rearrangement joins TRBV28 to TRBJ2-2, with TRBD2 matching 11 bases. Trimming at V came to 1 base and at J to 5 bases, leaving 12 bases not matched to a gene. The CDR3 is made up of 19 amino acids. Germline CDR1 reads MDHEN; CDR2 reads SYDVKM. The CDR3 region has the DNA TGTGCCAGCAGTTTATACAGCTATCTAGCGGGAGGACCGACCGGGGAGCTGTTTTTT. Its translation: CASSLYSYLAGGPTGELFF.

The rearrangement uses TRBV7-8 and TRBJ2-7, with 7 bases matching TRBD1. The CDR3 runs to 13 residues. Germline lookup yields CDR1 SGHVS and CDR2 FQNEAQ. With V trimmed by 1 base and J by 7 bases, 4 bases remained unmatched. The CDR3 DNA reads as TGTGCCAGCAGCTTAGATGGCAGGGGGGAGCAGTACTTC. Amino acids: CASSLDGRGEQYF.

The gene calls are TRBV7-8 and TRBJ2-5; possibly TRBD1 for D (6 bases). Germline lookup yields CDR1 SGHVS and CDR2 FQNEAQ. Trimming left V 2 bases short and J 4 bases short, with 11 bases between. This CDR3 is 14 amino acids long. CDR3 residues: CASSLNRVPETQYF. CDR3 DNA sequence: TGTGCCAGCAGCTTAAACAGGGTCCCAGAGACCCAGTACTTC.

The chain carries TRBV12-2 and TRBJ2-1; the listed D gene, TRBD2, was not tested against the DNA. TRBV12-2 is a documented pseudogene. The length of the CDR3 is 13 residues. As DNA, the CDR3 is TGTGCAAGTCGGGAGGGTGCGGCCAATGAGCAGTTCTTC. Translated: CASREGAANEQFF.

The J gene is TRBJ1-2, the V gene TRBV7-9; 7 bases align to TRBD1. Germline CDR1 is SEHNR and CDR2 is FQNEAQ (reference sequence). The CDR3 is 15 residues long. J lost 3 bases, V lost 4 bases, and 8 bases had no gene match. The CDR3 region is CASSYNDRVDYGYTF. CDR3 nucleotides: TGTGCCAGCAGCTATAACGACAGGGTTGACTATGGCTACACCTTC.

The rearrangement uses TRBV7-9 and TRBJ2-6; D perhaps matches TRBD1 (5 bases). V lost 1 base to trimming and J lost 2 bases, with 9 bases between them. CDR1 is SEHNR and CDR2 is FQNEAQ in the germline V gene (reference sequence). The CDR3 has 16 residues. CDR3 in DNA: TGTGCCAGCAGCTTAGACGTAGGGGCTGGGGCCAACGTCCTGACTTTC. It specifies CASSLDVGAGANVLTF.

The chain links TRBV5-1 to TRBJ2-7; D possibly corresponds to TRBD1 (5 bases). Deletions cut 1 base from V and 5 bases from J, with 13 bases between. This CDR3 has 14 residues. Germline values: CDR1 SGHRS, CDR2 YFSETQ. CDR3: CASSLRFETDEQYF. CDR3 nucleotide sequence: TGCGCCAGCAGCTTGAGATTTGAGACAGACGAGCAGTACTTC.

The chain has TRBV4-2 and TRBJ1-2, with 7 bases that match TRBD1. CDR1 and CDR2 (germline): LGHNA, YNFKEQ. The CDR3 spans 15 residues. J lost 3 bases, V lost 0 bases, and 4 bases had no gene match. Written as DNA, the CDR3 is TGTGCCAGCAGCCAAGAAAGGACAGGAGACTATGGCTACACCTTC. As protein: CASSQERTGDYGYTF.

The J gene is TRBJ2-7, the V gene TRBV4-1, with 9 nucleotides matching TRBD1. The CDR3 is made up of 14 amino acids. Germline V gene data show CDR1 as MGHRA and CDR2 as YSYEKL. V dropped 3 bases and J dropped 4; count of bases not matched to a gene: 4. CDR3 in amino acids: CASSHRQGEYEQYF. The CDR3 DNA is TGCGCCAGCAGCCACCGACAGGGGGAATACGAGCAGTACTTC.

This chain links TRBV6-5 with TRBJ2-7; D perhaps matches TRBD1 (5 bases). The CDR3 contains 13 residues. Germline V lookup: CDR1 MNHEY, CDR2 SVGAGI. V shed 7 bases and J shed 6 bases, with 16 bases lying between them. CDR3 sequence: CASTAGSVGEQYF. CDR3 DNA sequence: TGTGCCAGCACGGCAGGGTCGGTGGGCGAGCAGTACTTC.

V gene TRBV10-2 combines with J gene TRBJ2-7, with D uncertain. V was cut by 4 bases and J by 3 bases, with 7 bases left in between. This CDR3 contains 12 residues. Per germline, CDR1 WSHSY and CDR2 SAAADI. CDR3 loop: CASSGENYEQYF. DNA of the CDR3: TGCGCCAGCAGTGGAGAGAACTACGAGCAGTACTTC.